This T cell receptor (beta chain) was found in a study of Tregs in tolerant kidney transplant recipients. Study-level background: Mixed chimerism was transient after nonmyeloablative marrow transplants from related graft donors. Whole-study results and caveats: Biological reproducibility was not directly addressed in this study.

In the case of this clone: Its specificity is not known.

TCRdb's copy holds only in-frame clones and misses some; the assay was immunoSEQ multiplex PCR. Of about 15,000 clones listed, nearly 55% are singletons. FACS sorting followed a roughly 6-day coculture of CFSE-labeled recipient PBMCs with irradiated graft donor PBMCs. The germline V gene encodes CDR1 MNHEY and CDR2 SMNVEV (reference sequence). The CDR3 loop spans 13 amino acids. V lost 4 bases to trimming and J lost 0 bases, with 7 bases between them. This TCR came from a human patient who received a combined kidney and bone marrow transplant. The V call is TRBV27, the J call TRBJ2-7, with D tentatively TRBD1 (5 bases). This specimen was CD4+ T cells from blood cultured with allogeneic cells, taken before the transplant. The CDR3 spells CASSWGSSYEQYF. CDR3 nucleotide sequence: TGTGCCAGCAGTTGGGGCAGCTCCTACGAGCAGTACTTC.